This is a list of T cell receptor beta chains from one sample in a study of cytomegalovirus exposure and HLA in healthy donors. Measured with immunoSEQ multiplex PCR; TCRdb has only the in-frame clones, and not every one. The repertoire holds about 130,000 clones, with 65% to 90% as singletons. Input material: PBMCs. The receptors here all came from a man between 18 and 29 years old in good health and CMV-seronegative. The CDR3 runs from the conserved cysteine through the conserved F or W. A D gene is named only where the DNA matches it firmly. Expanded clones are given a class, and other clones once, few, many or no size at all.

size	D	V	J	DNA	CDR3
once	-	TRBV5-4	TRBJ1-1	TGTGCCAGCAGCTTGGCCGGGGGAGGCACTGAAGCTTTCTTT	CASSLAGGGTEAFF
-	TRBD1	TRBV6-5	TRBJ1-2	TGTGCCAGCAGTTACTCAGGGACAGCCCGTGGCTACACCTTC	CASSYSGTARGYTF
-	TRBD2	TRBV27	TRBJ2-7	TGTGCCAGCAGATTACTAGCGGGGGGTGCCTACGAGCAGTACTTC	CASRLLAGGAYEQYF
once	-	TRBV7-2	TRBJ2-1	TGTGCCAGCAGCTTATCCTATGGGAGGAATGAGCAGTTCTTC	CASSLSYGRNEQFF
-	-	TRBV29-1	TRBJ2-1	TGCAGCGTTGTTGACAATCCTTTGGAGCAGTTCTTC	CSVVDNPLEQFF
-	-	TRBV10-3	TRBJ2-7	TGTGCCATCAGTGGCCGGGAAAGTGGAGGCTCCTACGAGCAGTACTTC	CAISGRESGGSYEQYF
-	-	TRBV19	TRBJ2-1	TGTGCCAGTAGTATGGAGACTGGACTACCATCCCATGAGCAGTTCTTC	CASSMETGLPSHEQFF
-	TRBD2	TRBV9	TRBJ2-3	TGTGCCAGCAGGGAACTAGCGGGGGGTTTGTTTGACACAGATACGCAGTATTTT	CASRELAGGLFDTDTQYF
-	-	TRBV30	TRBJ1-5	TGTGCCTGGAGTATGGATCGGGGTCAGCCCCAGCATTTT	CAWSMDRGQPQHF
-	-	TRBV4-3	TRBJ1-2	TGCGCCAGCAGCCAAGTGGCCAGGTCAGCAACTAACTATGGCTACACCTTC	CASSQVARSATNYGYTF
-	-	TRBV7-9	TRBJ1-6	TGTGCCAGCAGCCCCGAGCTGCGGGGGCGGGGGGGACTTTCACCCCTCCACTTT	CASSPELRGRGGLSPLHF
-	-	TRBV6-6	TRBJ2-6	TGTGCCAGCAGTCACGGTCTAACCTCTGGGGCCAACGTCCTGACTTTC	CASSHGLTSGANVLTF
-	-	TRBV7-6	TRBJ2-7	TGTGCCAGCAGCTTAGAGGGGGATATCGCCGAGCAGTACTTC	CASSLEGDIAEQYF
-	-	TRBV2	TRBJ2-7	TGTGCCAGCAGTGAGGTAGAGCTAGATCGCGGTGACGAGCAGTACTTC	CASSEVELDRGDEQYF
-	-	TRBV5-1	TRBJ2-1	TGCGCCAGCAGCCCTGAGAGCCCTGCCCCCAATGAGCAGTTCTTC	CASSPESPAPNEQFF
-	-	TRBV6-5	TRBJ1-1	TGTGCCAGCAGTTATAACAAACGCATCACGAACACTGAAGCTTTCTTT	CASSYNKRITNTEAFF
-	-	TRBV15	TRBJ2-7	TGTGCCACCAGCCGATACGGGGAGACCTACGAGCAGTACTTC	CATSRYGETYEQYF